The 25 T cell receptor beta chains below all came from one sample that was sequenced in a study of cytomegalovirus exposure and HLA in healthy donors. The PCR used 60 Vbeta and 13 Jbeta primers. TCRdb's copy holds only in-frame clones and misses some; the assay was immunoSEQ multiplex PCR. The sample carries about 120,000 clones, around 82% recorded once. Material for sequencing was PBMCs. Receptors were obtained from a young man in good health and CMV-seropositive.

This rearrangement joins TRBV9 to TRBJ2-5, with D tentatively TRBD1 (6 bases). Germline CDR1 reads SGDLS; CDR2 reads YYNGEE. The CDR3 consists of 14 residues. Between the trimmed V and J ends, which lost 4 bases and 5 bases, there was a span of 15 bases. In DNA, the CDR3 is TGTGCCAGCAGCCCTACAGGGTTCGTGGAGACCCAGTACTTC. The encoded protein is CASSPTGFVETQYF.

The CDR3 DNA sequence: TGTGCCACCAGCAGGCCCCCTTCTCTAGCGGACACGGCCCAGTACTTC. It yields the protein CATSRPPSLADTAQYF. V and J are TRBV15 and TRBJ2-5; 7 bases map to TRBD2. Germline CDR1 reads LNHNV; CDR2 reads YYDKDF (reference sequence). V was clipped by 3 bases and J by 9 bases; unmatched bases: 16. This CDR3 is 16 amino acids long.

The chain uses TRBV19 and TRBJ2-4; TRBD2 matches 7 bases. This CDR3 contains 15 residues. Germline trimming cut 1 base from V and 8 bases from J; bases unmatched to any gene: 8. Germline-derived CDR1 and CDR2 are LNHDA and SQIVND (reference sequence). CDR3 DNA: TGTGCCAGTAGTATAGGGGGAGGGCACGGGGACATTCAGTACTTC. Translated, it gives CASSIGGGHGDIQYF.

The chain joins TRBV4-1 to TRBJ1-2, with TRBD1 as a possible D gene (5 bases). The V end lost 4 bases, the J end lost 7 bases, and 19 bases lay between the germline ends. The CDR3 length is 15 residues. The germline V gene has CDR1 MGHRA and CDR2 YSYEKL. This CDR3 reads CASSPNRPGWGGYTF. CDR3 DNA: TGCGCCAGCAGCCCCAACAGGCCCGGATGGGGTGGCTACACCTTC.

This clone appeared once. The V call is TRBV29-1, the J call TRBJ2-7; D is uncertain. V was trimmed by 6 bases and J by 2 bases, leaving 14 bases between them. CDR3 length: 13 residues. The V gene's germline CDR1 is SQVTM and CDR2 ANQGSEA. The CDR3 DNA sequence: TGCAGCGTCCTGGAAGGAGTAACCTACGAGCAGTACTTC. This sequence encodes CSVLEGVTYEQYF.

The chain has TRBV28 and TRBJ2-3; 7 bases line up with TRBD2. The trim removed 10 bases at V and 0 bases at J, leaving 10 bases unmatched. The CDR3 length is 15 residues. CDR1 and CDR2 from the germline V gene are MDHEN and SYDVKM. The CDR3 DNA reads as TGTGCCACCAGAGCGTCGGGGGGAAGCACAGATACGCAGTATTTT. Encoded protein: CATRASGGSTDTQYF.

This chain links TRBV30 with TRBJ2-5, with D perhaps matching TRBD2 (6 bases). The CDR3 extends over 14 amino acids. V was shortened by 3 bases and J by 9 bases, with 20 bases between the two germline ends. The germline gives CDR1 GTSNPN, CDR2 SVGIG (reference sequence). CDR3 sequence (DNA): TGTGCCTGGAGCTTTTCCGGGAGCCCGGGGGCCCAGTACTTC. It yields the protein CAWSFSGSPGAQYF.

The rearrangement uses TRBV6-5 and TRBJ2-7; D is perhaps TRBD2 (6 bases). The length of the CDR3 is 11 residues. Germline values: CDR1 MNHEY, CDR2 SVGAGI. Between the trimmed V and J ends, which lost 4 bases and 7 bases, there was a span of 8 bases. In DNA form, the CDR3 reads TGTGCCAGCAGTTCTGGGAGGGAGCAGTACTTC. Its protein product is CASSSGREQYF.

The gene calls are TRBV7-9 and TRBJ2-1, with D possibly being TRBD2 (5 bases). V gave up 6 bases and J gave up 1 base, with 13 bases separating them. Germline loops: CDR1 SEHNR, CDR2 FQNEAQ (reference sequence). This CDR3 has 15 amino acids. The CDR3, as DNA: TGTGCCAGCAGAGGTCGGACTCCATCCTACAATGAGCAGTTCTTC. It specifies CASRGRTPSYNEQFF.

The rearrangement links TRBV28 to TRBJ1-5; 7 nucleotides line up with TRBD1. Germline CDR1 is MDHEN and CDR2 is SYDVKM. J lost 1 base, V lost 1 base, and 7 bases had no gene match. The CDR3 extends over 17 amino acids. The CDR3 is CASSLYIGGQSNQPQHF. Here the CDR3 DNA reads TGTGCCAGCAGTTTATATATTGGGGGACAGAGCAATCAGCCCCAGCATTTT. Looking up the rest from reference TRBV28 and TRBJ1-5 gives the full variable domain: DVKVTQSSRYLVKRTGEKVFLECVQDMDHENMFWYRQDPGLGLRLIYFSYDVKMKEKGDIPEGYSVSREKKERFSLILESASTNQTSMYLCASSLYIGGQSNQPQHFGDGTRLSIL.

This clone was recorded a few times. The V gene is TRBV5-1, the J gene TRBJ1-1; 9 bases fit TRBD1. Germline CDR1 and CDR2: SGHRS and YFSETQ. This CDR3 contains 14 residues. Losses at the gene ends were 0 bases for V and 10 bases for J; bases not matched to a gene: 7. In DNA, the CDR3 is TGCGCCAGCAGCTTGGTGGGGGACAGGGAGGTAGCTTTCTTT. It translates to CASSLVGDREVAFF. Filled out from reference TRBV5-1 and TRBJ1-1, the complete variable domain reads KAGVTQTPRYLIKTRGQQVTLSCSPISGHRSVSWYQQTPGQGLQFLFEYFSETQRNKGNFPGRFSGRQFSNSRSEMNVSTLELGDSALYLCASSLVGDREVAFFGQGTRLTVV.

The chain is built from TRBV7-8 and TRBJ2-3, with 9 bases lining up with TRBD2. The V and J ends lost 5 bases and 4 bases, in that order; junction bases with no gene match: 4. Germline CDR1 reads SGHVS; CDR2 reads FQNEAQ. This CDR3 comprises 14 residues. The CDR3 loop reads CASSRTSVPDTQYF. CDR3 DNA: TGTGCCAGCAGCCGGACTAGCGTCCCAGATACGCAGTATTTT.

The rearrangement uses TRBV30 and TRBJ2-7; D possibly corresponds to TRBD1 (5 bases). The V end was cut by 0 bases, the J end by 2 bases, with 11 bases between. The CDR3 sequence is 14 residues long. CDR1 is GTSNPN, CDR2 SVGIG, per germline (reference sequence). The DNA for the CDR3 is TGTGCCTGGAGTGTCAAGACAGTAACCTACGAGCAGTACTTC. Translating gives CAWSVKTVTYEQYF.

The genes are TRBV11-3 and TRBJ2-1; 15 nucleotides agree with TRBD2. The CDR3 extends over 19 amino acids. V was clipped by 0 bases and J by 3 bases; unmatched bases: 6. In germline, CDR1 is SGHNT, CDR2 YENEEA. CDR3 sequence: CASSLDRTSGRGIYNEQFF. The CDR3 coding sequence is TGTGCCAGCAGCTTAGATCGGACTAGCGGGAGGGGAATCTACAATGAGCAGTTCTTC.

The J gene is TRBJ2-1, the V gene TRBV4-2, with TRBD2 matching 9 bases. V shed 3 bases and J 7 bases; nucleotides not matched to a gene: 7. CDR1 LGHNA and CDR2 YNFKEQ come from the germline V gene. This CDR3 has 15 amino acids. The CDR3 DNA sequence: TGTGCCAGCAGCCAGGCGACTAGCGGCTGGAATGAGCAGTTCTTC. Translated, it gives CASSQATSGWNEQFF.

DNA for the CDR3: TGTGCCAGCAGCTTGGACGGTTTCTCCTACGAGCAGTACTTC. As protein: CASSLDGFSYEQYF. The rearrangement links TRBV5-6 to TRBJ2-7, with D unresolved. CDR1 SGHDT and CDR2 YYEEEE come from the germline V gene. Trimming pared 0 bases from V and 0 bases from J, leaving 7 bases between. The CDR3 runs to 14 residues. Full variable domain (rest looked up from reference TRBV5-6 and TRBJ2-7): DAGVTQSPTHLIKTRGQQVTLRCSPKSGHDTVSWYQQALGQGPQFIFQYYEEEERQRGNFPDRFSGHQFPNYSSELNVNALLLGDSALYLCASSLDGFSYEQYFGPGTRLTVT.

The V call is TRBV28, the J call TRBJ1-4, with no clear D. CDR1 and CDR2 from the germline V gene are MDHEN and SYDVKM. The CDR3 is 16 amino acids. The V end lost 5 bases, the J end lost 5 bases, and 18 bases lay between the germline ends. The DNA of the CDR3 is TGTGCCAGCAGTCTACAAAGGAGAGCCGTCAATGAAAAACTGTTTTTT. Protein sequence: CASSLQRRAVNEKLFF.

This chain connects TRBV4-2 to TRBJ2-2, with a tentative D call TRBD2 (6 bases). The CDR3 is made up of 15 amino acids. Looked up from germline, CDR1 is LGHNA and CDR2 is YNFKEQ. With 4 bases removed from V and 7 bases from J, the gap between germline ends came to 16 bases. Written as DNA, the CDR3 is TGTGCCAGCAGCCCTGCGGGACCCTTCGGCGGGGAGCTGTTTTTT. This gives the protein CASSPAGPFGGELFF.

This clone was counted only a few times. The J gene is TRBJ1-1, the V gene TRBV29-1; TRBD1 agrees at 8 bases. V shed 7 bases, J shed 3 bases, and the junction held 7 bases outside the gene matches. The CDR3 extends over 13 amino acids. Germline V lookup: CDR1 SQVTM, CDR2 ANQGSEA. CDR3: CSGLQGGDTEAFF. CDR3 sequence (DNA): TGCAGCGGCTTACAGGGGGGAGACACTGAAGCTTTCTTT.

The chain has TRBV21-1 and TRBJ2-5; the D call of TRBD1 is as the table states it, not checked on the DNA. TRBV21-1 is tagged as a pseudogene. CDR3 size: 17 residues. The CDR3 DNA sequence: TGTGCCAGCTTGGGCCTCTCTGTGGGGGCGCGGGAAGAGACCCAGTACTTC. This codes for CASLGLSVGAREETQYF.

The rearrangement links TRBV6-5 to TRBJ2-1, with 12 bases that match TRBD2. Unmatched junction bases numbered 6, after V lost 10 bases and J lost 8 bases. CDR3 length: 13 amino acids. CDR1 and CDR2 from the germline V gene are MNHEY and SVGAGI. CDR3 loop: CATGTSGLDEQFF. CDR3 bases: TGTGCCACCGGGACTAGCGGGTTGGATGAGCAGTTCTTC.

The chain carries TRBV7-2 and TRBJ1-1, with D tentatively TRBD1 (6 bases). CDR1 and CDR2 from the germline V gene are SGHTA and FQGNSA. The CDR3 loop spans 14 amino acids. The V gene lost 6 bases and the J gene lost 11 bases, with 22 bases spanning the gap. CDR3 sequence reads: CASRQGYTLSRAFF. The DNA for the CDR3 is TGTGCCAGCAGGCAGGGGTATACCCTCTCCCGGGCTTTCTTT. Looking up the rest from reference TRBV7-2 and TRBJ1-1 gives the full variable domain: GAGVSQSPSNKVTEKGKDVELRCDPISGHTALYWYRQSLGQGLEFLIYFQGNSAPDKSGLPSDRFSAERTGGSVSTLTIQRTQQEDSAVYLCASRQGYTLSRAFFGQGTRLTVV.

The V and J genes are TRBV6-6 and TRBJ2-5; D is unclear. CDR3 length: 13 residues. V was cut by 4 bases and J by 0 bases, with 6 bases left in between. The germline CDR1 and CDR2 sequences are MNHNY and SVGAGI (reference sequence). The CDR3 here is CASSSQNQETQYF. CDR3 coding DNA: TGTGCCAGCAGTTCACAGAACCAAGAGACCCAGTACTTC.

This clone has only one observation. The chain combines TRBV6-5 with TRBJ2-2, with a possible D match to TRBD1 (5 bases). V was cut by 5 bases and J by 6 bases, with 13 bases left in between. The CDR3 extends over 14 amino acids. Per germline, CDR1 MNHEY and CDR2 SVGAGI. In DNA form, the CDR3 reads TGTGCCAGCAGTATCCAGGGTTTTCCCGGGGAGCTGTTTTTT. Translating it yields CASSIQGFPGELFF.

The CDR3 DNA is TGTGCCAGCAGTTTAAGTGGGGGGCAGGGGGCTTCGGGGCAGCCCCAGCATTTT. It encodes CASSLSGGQGASGQPQHF. V gene TRBV28 combines with J gene TRBJ1-5, with 8 bases aligning to TRBD1. CDR1 and CDR2 from the germline V gene are MDHEN and SYDVKM. This CDR3 region has 18 residues. V gave up 2 bases and J gave up 7 bases; unmatched junction bases: 16.